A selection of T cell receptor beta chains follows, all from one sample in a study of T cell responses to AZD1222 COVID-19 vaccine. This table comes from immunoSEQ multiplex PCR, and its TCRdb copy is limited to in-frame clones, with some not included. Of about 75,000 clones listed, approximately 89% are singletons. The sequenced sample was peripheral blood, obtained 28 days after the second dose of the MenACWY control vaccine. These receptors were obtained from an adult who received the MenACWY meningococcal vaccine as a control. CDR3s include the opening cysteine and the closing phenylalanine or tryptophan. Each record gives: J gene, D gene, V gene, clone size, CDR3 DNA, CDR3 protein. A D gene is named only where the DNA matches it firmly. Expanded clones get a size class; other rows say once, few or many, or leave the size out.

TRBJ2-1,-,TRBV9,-,TGTGCCAGCAGCGTAACGGTTGCAGGGTTGTTGAATGAGCAGTTCTTC,CASSVTVAGLLNEQFF
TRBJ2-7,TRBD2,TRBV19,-,TGTGCCAGTAGTGGTAAGCGGGGCGAGCCCTACGAGCAGTACTTC,CASSGKRGEPYEQYF
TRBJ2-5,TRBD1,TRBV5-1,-,TGCGCCAGCAGCTTGTGGGACAGGCAAGAGACCCAGTACTTC,CASSLWDRQETQYF
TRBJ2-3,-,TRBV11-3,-,TGTGCCAGCAGCCCCCGGGACCTCACAGATACGCAGTATTTT,CASSPRDLTDTQYF
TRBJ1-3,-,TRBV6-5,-,TGTGCCAGCAGGGCCGGGGCTGAAGGTGGAAACACCATATATTTT,CASRAGAEGGNTIYF
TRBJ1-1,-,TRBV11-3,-,TGTGCCAGCAGCTTAGCGGGTGGGAACACTGAAGCTTTCTTT,CASSLAGGNTEAFF
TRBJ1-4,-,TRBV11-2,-,TGTGCCAGCAGCCCTAGGGCGGCTAATGAAAAACTGTTTTTT,CASSPRAANEKLFF
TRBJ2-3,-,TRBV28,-,TGTGCCAGCAGCCTTGGAGGGTTCCTCGGGGATACGCAGTATTTT,CASSLGGFLGDTQYF
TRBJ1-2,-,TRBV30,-,TGTGCCTGGAGGACGACAGGAGGCGGCTACACCTTC,CAWRTTGGGYTF
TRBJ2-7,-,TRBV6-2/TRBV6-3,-,TGTGCCAGCAGTTACGGGCGAAGGGGAGTCTACGAGCAGTACTTC,CASSYGRRGVYEQYF
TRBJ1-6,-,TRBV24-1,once,TGTGCCACCAGTGATCCCCTTGGGACCCTCCACTTT,CATSDPLGTLHF
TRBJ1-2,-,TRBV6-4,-,TGTGCCAGCAGCCAAGACGGATACTATGGCTACACCTTC,CASSQDGYYGYTF
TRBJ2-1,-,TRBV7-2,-,TGTGCCAGCAGGGACAGCTCCTACAATGAGCAGTTCTTC,CASRDSSYNEQFF
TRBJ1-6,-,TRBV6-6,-,TGTGCCAGCAGTCCGGGTCGGGAAGTCTCCTATAATTCACCCCTCCACTTT,CASSPGREVSYNSPLHF
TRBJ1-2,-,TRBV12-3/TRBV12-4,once,TGTGCCAGCAGTTCCTCCGGGAGGTATGGCTACACCTTC,CASSSSGRYGYTF
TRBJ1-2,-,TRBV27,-,TGTGCCAGCAGAATAGGAGACGGAACTAACTATGGCTACACCTTC,CASRIGDGTNYGYTF
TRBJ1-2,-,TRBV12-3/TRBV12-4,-,TGTGCCAGCAGCCCGGGACCAATCTATGGCTACACCTTC,CASSPGPIYGYTF
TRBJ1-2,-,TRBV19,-,TGTGCCAGTAGTTTATACAGGGACTATGGCTACACCTTC,CASSLYRDYGYTF
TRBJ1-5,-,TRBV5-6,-,TGTGCCAGCAGCTTGGACAGGATGGGGAATCAGCCCCAGCATTTT,CASSLDRMGNQPQHF
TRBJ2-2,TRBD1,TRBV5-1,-,TGCGCCAGCAGCCAGGGGGCCGGCACCGGGGAGCTGTTTTTT,CASSQGAGTGELFF
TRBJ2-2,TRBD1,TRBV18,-,TGTGCCAGCTCATTCCAACTACAGGGGGGCACCGGGGAGCTGTTTTTT,CASSFQLQGGTGELFF
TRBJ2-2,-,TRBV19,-,TGTGCCAGTAGTGGGGGGGCCCCGAACACCGGGGAGCTGTTTTTT,CASSGGAPNTGELFF
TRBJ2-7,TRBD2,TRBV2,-,TGTGCCAGCAGCGGTGGGACTAGCGGATACGAGCAGTACTTC,CASSGGTSGYEQYF
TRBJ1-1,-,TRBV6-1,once,TGTGCCAGCAGTGAAGGTGTGAACACTGAAGCTTTCTTT,CASSEGVNTEAFF
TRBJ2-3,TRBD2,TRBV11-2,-,TGTGCCAGCAGCTTAGATAGGCTAGCGGGGGGGCTAGATACGCAGTATTTT,CASSLDRLAGGLDTQYF
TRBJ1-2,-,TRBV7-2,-,TGTGCCAGCAGTCCGACAGCCTATGGCTACACCTTC,CASSPTAYGYTF
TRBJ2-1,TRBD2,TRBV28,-,TGTGCCAGCAGTCTAGGGACTAGCGGGGGACAATCTGAGCAGTTCTTC,CASSLGTSGGQSEQFF
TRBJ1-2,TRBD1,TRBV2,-,TGTGCCAGCAGCCTCGACACAATCAGACAGGGGATAGGCGACACCTTC,CASSLDTIRQGIGDTF
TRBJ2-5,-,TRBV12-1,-,TGTGCCAGCAGCCTAAGACAGGGAGGTATGAAAGAGACCCAGTACTTC,CASSLRQGGMKETQYF
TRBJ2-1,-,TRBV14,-,TGTGCCAGCAGCAGATGGACCCAAAGCTCCTACAATGAGCAGTTCTTC,CASSRWTQSSYNEQFF
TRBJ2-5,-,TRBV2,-,TGTGCCAGCAGTGAATTGGGGGGGGCAAGAGAGACCCAGTACTTC,CASSELGGARETQYF
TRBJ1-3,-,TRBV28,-,TGTGCCAGCAGCTATGATAGCTCTGGAAACACCATATATTTT,CASSYDSSGNTIYF
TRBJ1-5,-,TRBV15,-,TGTGCCACCAGCAGCCTAGGGGATAGCAATCAGCCCCAGCATTTT,CATSSLGDSNQPQHF
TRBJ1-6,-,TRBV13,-,TGTGCCAGCAGCTTAGTCCAAAAGGGGTATAATTCACCCCTCCACTTT,CASSLVQKGYNSPLHF
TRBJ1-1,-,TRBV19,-,TGTGCCAGTAGTATTATGGCAGGGTGGGCCACTGAAGCTTTCTTT,CASSIMAGWATEAFF
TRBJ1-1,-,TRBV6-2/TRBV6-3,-,TGTGCCAGCAGTTACAGGTGGGAAGCTTTCTTT,CASSYRWEAFF
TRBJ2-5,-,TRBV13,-,TGTGCCAGCAGCTCGACAGGATACCAAGAGACCCAGTACTTC,CASSSTGYQETQYF
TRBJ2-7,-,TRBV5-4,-,TGTGCCAGCAGCACGCAGGGGTTCCACGAGCAGTACTTC,CASSTQGFHEQYF
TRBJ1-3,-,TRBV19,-,TGTGCCAGTAGTCCACAGAGCTCTGGAAACACCATATATTTT,CASSPQSSGNTIYF
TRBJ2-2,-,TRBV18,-,TGTGCCAGCTCACGTCGTTCGGGGGCTGGCGGGGAGCTGTTTTTT,CASSRRSGAGGELFF
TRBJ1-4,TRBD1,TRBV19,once,TGTGCCAGTAGTTCTCCGGACAGGGGTGTTGAAAAACTGTTTTTT,CASSSPDRGVEKLFF
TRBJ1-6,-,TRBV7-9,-,TGTGCCAGCAGCTCGTCAACAGGGACCTATTCACCCCTCCACTTT,CASSSSTGTYSPLHF
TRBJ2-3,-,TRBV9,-,TGTGCCAGCAGCGTAGACGGTAACACAGATACGCAGTATTTT,CASSVDGNTDTQYF